The 27 T cell receptor beta chains in this list originate from one sample, sequenced in a study of siplizumab effects on memory and regulatory T cells. TCRdb's copy holds only in-frame clones and misses some; the assay was immunoSEQ multiplex PCR. Counted here are 55,000 to 65,000 clones, around 98% occurring once; the ten biggest clones make up 0.85% to 1.4%. Material: naive CD8+ T cells sorted from blood. These receptors were collected from a human donor in good health.

The J gene is TRBJ2-2, the V gene TRBV4-3; D is possibly TRBD2 (6 bases). Trimming cost V 4 bases and J 13 bases, with 10 bases left between them. The germline V gene encodes CDR1 LGHNA and CDR2 YSLEER. There are 11 residues in the CDR3. CDR3 nucleotides: TGCGCCAGCAGCCCAGGGACTTCGCTGTTTTTT. Translated, it gives CASSPGTSLFF.

The genes are TRBV2 and TRBJ2-7; 10 bases are a match to TRBD1. Trimming took 4 bases from V and 3 from J; bases not matched to a gene: 0. The CDR3 contains 13 residues. CDR1 is SNHLY and CDR2 is FYNNEI in the germline V gene. The CDR3 DNA is TGTGCCAGCAGTGGGGACAGGGGCTACGAGCAGTACTTC. Translating it yields CASSGDRGYEQYF.

The rearrangement links TRBV27 to TRBJ2-7; 12 bases align to TRBD2. CDR1 MNHEY and CDR2 SMNVEV come from the germline V gene (reference sequence). The V and J ends lost 5 bases and 7 bases, in that order; junction bases with no gene match: 6. The CDR3 contains 14 residues. This CDR3 reads CASSVLAGGGEQYF. CDR3 DNA: TGTGCCAGCAGTGTACTAGCGGGAGGAGGTGAGCAGTACTTC.

CDR3 nucleotide sequence: TGCGCCAGCAGCTTGGGAGCGGGCTCTGGAAACACCATATATTTT. This codes for CASSLGAGSGNTIYF. The chain is built from TRBV5-1 and TRBJ1-3; D uncertain. Trimming took off 0 bases at V and 0 bases at J, with 7 bases between the two ends. This CDR3 spans 15 amino acids. Germline CDR1 SGHRS, CDR2 YFSETQ.

J is TRBJ2-2 and V is TRBV2; TRBD1 matches at 7 bases. This CDR3 has 14 residues. The V gene end was trimmed by 9 bases and the J gene end by 2 bases; junction bases not matched to a gene: 6. The germline V gene has CDR1 SNHLY and CDR2 FYNNEI. CDR3: CASEDRENTGELFF. The CDR3 DNA reads as TGTGCCAGTGAAGACAGGGAAAACACCGGGGAGCTGTTTTTT.

J is TRBJ1-3 and V is TRBV7-9, with D hard to call. V was cut by 4 bases and J by 3 bases, with 10 bases left in between. This CDR3 is built from 14 residues. Per germline, CDR1 SEHNR and CDR2 FQNEAQ (reference sequence). The CDR3 is CASSYSDGGNTIYF. CDR3 coding DNA: TGTGCCAGCAGCTATTCGGACGGTGGAAACACCATATATTTT.

This sequence joins TRBV19 and TRBJ2-1; 10 bases match TRBD2. V shed 6 bases and J 9 bases; nucleotides not matched to a gene: 11. Germline-derived CDR1 and CDR2 are LNHDA and SQIVND (reference sequence). This CDR3 is 15 amino acids long. CDR3 nucleotide sequence: TGTGCCAGTAGACCTATGCTAGCGGGAGAAGGTGAGCAGTTCTTC. This codes for CASRPMLAGEGEQFF.

The rearrangement uses TRBV7-9 and TRBJ2-2; D gene uncertain. Trimming left V 1 base short and J 1 base short, with 7 bases between. The germline gives CDR1 SEHNR, CDR2 FQNEAQ (reference sequence). The CDR3 runs to 15 residues. CDR3 sequence: CASSLDGKNTGELFF. For the CDR3, the DNA is TGTGCCAGCAGCTTAGACGGAAAGAACACCGGGGAGCTGTTTTTT.

The chain employs TRBV29-1 and TRBJ2-2; D possibly corresponds to TRBD1 (6 bases). CDR3 length: 12 residues. Germline CDR1 reads SQVTM; CDR2 reads ANQGSEA. V dropped 4 bases and J dropped 7 bases, with 10 bases sitting between them. The CDR3 is CSVAQGSGELFF. CDR3 coding DNA: TGCAGCGTTGCACAGGGCAGCGGGGAGCTGTTTTTT.

The DNA for the CDR3 is TGTGCCAGCAGCTTATTCCGGCAGGGACAAGATGGCTACACCTTC. This gives the protein CASSLFRQGQDGYTF. The chain links TRBV7-9 to TRBJ1-2; weak D call: TRBD1 (6 bases). This CDR3 comprises 15 residues. Trimming removed 2 bases from V and 6 bases from J, with 16 bases in between. The germline CDR1 and CDR2 sequences are SEHNR and FQNEAQ (reference sequence).

This chain connects TRBV29-1 to TRBJ2-5; 8 bases align to TRBD2. The CDR3 loop spans 12 amino acids. Germline V gives CDR1 SQVTM, CDR2 ANQGSEA. This CDR3 is CSGGRPQETQYF. CDR3 DNA sequence: TGCAGTGGCGGGAGGCCCCAAGAGACCCAGTACTTC.

J is TRBJ1-1 and V is TRBV6-1, with TRBD1 matching over 8 bases. Per the germline V gene, CDR1 is MNHNS and CDR2 is SASEGT. V was pared by 7 bases and J by 0 bases, with 7 bases of the junction left unmatched. The CDR3 sequence is 15 residues long. The CDR3: CASTLTGALNTEAFF. CDR3 in DNA: TGTGCCAGCACCTTGACAGGGGCGTTGAACACTGAAGCTTTCTTT.

The V call is TRBV28, the J call TRBJ2-3; D tentatively reads TRBD1 or TRBD2 (5 bases each). This CDR3 comprises 17 residues. Germline loops: CDR1 MDHEN, CDR2 SYDVKM. Trimming shortened V by 5 bases and J by 4 bases, and 22 bases separated the two germline ends. The CDR3 loop is CASSTMVSARGADTQYF. In nucleotides, the CDR3 is TGTGCCAGCAGTACCATGGTTAGCGCGCGAGGGGCAGATACGCAGTATTTT.

This chain joins TRBV5-1 and TRBJ2-7; no reliable D call. This CDR3 is built from 18 residues. CDR1 is SGHRS, CDR2 YFSETQ, per germline. Trimming took off 3 bases at V and 3 bases at J, with 25 bases between the two ends. CDR3 DNA sequence: TGCGCCAGCAGCTCCTTGGACGCATCCGAACACGTTAACTACGAGCAGTACTTC. Translating gives CASSSLDASEHVNYEQYF. The full variable domain, in which reference TRBV5-1 and TRBJ2-7 provide the parts outside the CDR3, is KAGVTQTPRYLIKTRGQQVTLSCSPISGHRSVSWYQQTPGQGLQFLFEYFSETQRNKGNFPGRFSGRQFSNSRSEMNVSTLELGDSALYLCASSSLDASEHVNYEQYFGPGTRLTVT.

The chain couples TRBV11-1 to TRBJ2-5, with D uncertain. Germline loops: CDR1 SGHAT, CDR2 FQDESV (reference sequence). CDR3 length equals 12 residues. Between the trimmed V and J ends, which lost 6 bases and 5 bases, there was a span of 10 bases. CDR3 in amino acids: CASSITSETQYF. The CDR3 DNA follows: TGTGCCAGCAGTATTACGTCGGAGACCCAGTACTTC.

The chain couples TRBV4-1 to TRBJ2-7; D possibly uses TRBD1 or TRBD2 (5 bases each). Germline values: CDR1 MGHRA, CDR2 YSYEKL. The CDR3 runs 16 residues. The ends were cut back, 0 bases at V and 2 bases at J, with 14 bases in the middle. The CDR3 DNA is TGCGCCAGCAGCCAAGAATGGTCGGGGCTTCCCTACGAGCAGTACTTC. Translating gives CASSQEWSGLPYEQYF.

This clone was seen only once. The V gene is TRBV25-1, the J gene TRBJ2-2; unclear D gene. The V gene lost 2 bases and the J gene lost 1 base, with 2 bases spanning the gap. The germline V gene has CDR1 MGHDK and CDR2 SYGVNS. This CDR3 has 13 residues. CDR3 sequence: CASSEQNTGELFF. The CDR3 DNA reads as TGTGCCAGCAGTGAACAGAACACCGGGGAGCTGTTTTTT.

The CDR3 region is CASSATGYTDTQYF. DNA of the CDR3: TGTGCCAGCAGTGCTACAGGGTACACAGATACGCAGTATTTT. The chain employs TRBV6-1 and TRBJ2-3, with TRBD1 as a possible D gene (6 bases). Per the germline V gene, CDR1 is MNHNS and CDR2 is SASEGT. The CDR3 runs 14 residues. Trimming cost V 4 bases and J 2 bases, with 10 bases left between them.

The chain recombines TRBV6-5 with TRBJ1-2, with a possible D match to TRBD1 (6 bases). The CDR3 is made up of 13 amino acids. The V gene lost 3 bases and the J gene lost 6 bases, with 11 bases spanning the gap. Germline V gene lookup returns CDR1 MNHEY and CDR2 SVGAGI. The CDR3 loop is CASSYNDRHGYTF. As DNA, the CDR3 is TGTGCCAGCAGTTATAACGACAGGCATGGCTACACCTTC.

V usage is TRBV13 and J usage is TRBJ2-7; 11 bases map to TRBD1. Germline assignment: CDR1 PRHDT and CDR2 FYEKMQ (reference sequence). Trimming took 4 bases from V and 6 from J; bases not matched to a gene: 17. This CDR3 contains 18 residues. The CDR3: CASSWRGTGGTLTAEQYF. CDR3 sequence (DNA): TGTGCCAGCAGCTGGCGCGGGACAGGGGGTACCTTAACAGCCGAGCAGTACTTC.

The chain recombines TRBV5-4 with TRBJ1-2; possibly TRBD1 for D (6 bases). The CDR3 loop spans 14 amino acids. Germline lookup yields CDR1 SGHNT and CDR2 YYREEE (reference sequence). Trimming removed 1 base from V and 2 bases from J, with 9 bases in between. CDR3 residues: CASSLKQGNYGYTF. CDR3 in DNA: TGTGCCAGCAGCTTGAAGCAGGGGAACTATGGCTACACCTTC.

The V call is TRBV27, the J call TRBJ2-1; the D is unclear. Trimming stripped 2 bases from V and 2 bases from J, with 16 bases between. There are 17 residues in the CDR3. Germline V gene data show CDR1 as MNHEY and CDR2 as SMNVEV (reference sequence). In nucleotides, the CDR3 is TGTGCCAGCAGTTTAACCCCCAAACGGGCTCCCTACAATGAGCAGTTCTTC. Amino acids: CASSLTPKRAPYNEQFF.

CDR3 nucleotides: TGTGCCAGCAGCCCCCTGACCGGGACAGGGGTCTACGAGCAGTACTTC. The encoded protein is CASSPLTGTGVYEQYF. V and J are TRBV11-3 and TRBJ2-7, with 10 bases aligning to TRBD1. The germline V gene encodes CDR1 SGHNT and CDR2 YENEEA. Germline trimming cut 5 bases from V and 3 bases from J; bases unmatched to any gene: 10. The CDR3 has 16 amino acids.

The chain couples TRBV5-5 to TRBJ2-7; D unclear. V was cut by 0 bases and J by 2 bases, with 9 bases left in between. There are 14 residues in the CDR3. Germline CDR1 and CDR2: SGHKS and YYEKEE (reference sequence). The CDR3 here is CASSLVQLTYEQYF. For the CDR3, the DNA is TGTGCCAGCAGCTTGGTACAGTTGACCTACGAGCAGTACTTC.

The chain is built from TRBV5-4 and TRBJ2-7; 9 nucleotides agree with TRBD2. CDR1 is SGHNT and CDR2 is YYREEE in the germline V gene (reference sequence). Losses at the gene ends were 0 bases for V and 2 bases for J; bases not matched to a gene: 3. CDR3 length: 15 amino acids. This chain's CDR3 is CASSLDKREAYEQYF. CDR3 DNA sequence: TGTGCCAGCAGCTTGGATAAGCGGGAGGCCTACGAGCAGTACTTC.

The V call is TRBV15, the J call TRBJ2-7, with D unclear. This CDR3 has 14 residues. The germline CDR1 and CDR2 sequences are LNHNV and YYDKDF (reference sequence). Deletions cut 3 bases from V and 6 bases from J, with 15 bases between. Here the CDR3 reads CATSSMLGLREQYF. CDR3 coding DNA: TGTGCCACCAGCAGTATGCTGGGATTACGCGAGCAGTACTTC.

V gene TRBV2 combines with J gene TRBJ2-1; no definite D call. The CDR3 contains 12 residues. V was trimmed by 0 bases and J by 9 bases, leaving 6 bases between them. Germline CDR1 is SNHLY and CDR2 is FYNNEI. The CDR3 here is CASSEALSEQFF. CDR3 DNA sequence: TGTGCCAGCAGTGAAGCGCTTTCTGAGCAGTTCTTC.